This T cell receptor beta chain was captured by sequencing in a study of OX40 agonist ivuxolimab in advanced cancers. Study-level information: The treatment was a fully human IgG2 OX40 agonist, ivuxolimab.

This CDR3 spans 14 amino acids. Germline-derived CDR1 and CDR2 are SEHNR and FQNEAQ (reference sequence). V lost 1 base and J lost 1, with 7 bases in between. Sequenced by immunoSEQ multiplex PCR; TCRdb stores in-frame clones only, minus some. The table records about 110,000 clones, approximately 89% of them present only once. Sequenced material: CD4+ or CD8+ T cells sorted from blood, taken in a trial of the OX40 agonist ivuxolimab. The TCR sequence derives from an adult with an advanced solid tumor such as melanoma, head and neck, liver or kidney cancer. The chain recombines TRBV7-9 with TRBJ1-1; D gene ambiguous. CDR3 in DNA: TGTGCCAGCAGCTTAGAACGACCGAACACTGAAGCTTTCTTT. This codes for CASSLERPNTEAFF.